A single T cell receptor beta chain is shown here with its context. As yet, its antigen is unknown. This entry belongs to a study of monozygotic twins with inflammatory bowel disease. Each TCR library consumed around 3.5 ug of total RNA. The template switching step added UMIs that contained a 6-nucleotide sample barcode. TCRdb reprocessed the 5' RACE reads, keeping one entry per CDR3 protein, no DNA. This sample lists approximately 400,000 distinct CDR3 sequences; its ten largest clones have 2% to 3%. General study points: Inverse Simpson values showed less TCRbeta diversity in IBD patients than in their healthy co-twins. Relative to healthy twins, IBD patients had fewer clonotypes in common with others, a gap that was especially apparent with disease activity.

The CDR3 is made up of 17 amino acids. CDR1 and CDR2 from the germline V gene are ENHRY and SYGVKD. Material: blood. V usage is TRBV10-3 and J usage is TRBJ2-7; TCRdb designates TRBD1, a call that cannot be tested without DNA. The TCR comes from a human donor with ulcerative colitis or Crohn's disease, or a healthy co-twin of an affected twin (not recorded which). This chain's CDR3 is CAISVSDRERSSYEQYF.